This TCR beta chain was captured in a study of T-cell memory formation after mild COVID-19. TCRdb itself ran the 5' RACE reads through MiXCR, one entry per CDR3 protein. This sample has about 340,000 distinct CDR3 sequences, with 15% found just once. Germline V CDR1 and CDR2: ENHRY, SYGVKD. Trimming left V 9 bases short and J 7 bases short, with 15 bases between. The CDR3 covers 12 residues. The sequence was obtained from a man in his late teens or twenties who had mild COVID-19 (a few samples of this study predate the infection). Cell type and time point are not known. The sequenced material came from PBMCs or a T cell subset sorted from them (not recorded which). V usage is TRBV10-3 and J usage is TRBJ1-2, with no clear D. CDR3 sequence reads: CAMYTEEGGYTF. The CDR3 bases are TGTGCCATGTATACGGAGGAGGGTGGCTACACCTTC.